This TCR beta chain was profiled in a study of patients and donors after allogeneic stem cell transplantation. In this sample, this clonotype turned up many times. Trimming pared 2 bases from V and 4 bases from J, leaving 11 bases between. The CDR3 loop spans 14 amino acids. TCRdb reprocessed the RT-PCR reads via MiXCR and lists one record per CDR3 protein. Among about a million distinct CDR3 sequences listed, about 20% were seen once. The chain carries TRBV12-3 or TRBV12-4 and TRBJ1-1; D unresolved. The material sequenced was blood, either unsorted or a sorted T cell fraction (not recorded which). The sequence was collected from a human donor who was either an allogeneic HSCT recipient or a stem cell or donor lymphocyte infusion donor (not recorded which). It is not recorded whose cells these are; they may come from a transplant donor. The CDR3 coding sequence is TGTGCCAGCAGTTTAACGGGAGAGGGCACTGAAGCTTTCTTT. This gives the protein CASSLTGEGTEAFF.